The present T cell receptor beta chain was sequenced within a study of PD-1 blockade in classical Hodgkin lymphoma. Findings and limits, study-wide: Whoever responded completely had baseline diversity much like that seen in newly diagnosed patients. Factors driving the repertoire differences, possibly disease activity or prior therapy, remain undefined. By C4D1 there was a significant rise in CD4+ TCR diversity but not in CD8+ TCR diversity.

Time point here: cycle 4 day 1 (C4D1), after 6 weeks of nivolumab. Exposure to brentuximab vedotin varied, and each patient had relapsed following autologous stem cell transplantation. Best overall response was complete response, partial response or progressive disease in these relapsed/refractory classical Hodgkin lymphoma patients. Note on this clone: The antigen is undetermined.

Germline CDR1 reads MNHNY; CDR2 reads SVGAGI (reference sequence). Trimming pared 2 bases from V and 15 bases from J, leaving 17 bases between. This CDR3 region has 13 residues. Assay used: immunoSEQ multiplex PCR; TCRdb lists only in-frame clones, some missing. The sample has several thousand clones; about 83% are singletons. This specimen consisted of peripheral blood mononuclear cells (PBMCs), obtained before the fourth cycle of nivolumab. This TCR derives from a human donor with classical Hodgkin lymphoma. The chain joins TRBV6-6 to TRBJ1-5; possibly TRBD1 for D (5 bases). CDR3 nucleotide sequence: TGTGCCAGCAGTTACGAGAGGGGCGGATGGGGGCATTTT. Translating gives CASSYERGGWGHF.